This T cell receptor (beta chain) originates from a study of T cell repertoires in ileal Crohn's disease. Per sample, roughly 500 nanograms of biopsy DNA were TCRB immunosequenced. TCRdb's table, derived via immunoSEQ multiplex PCR, lists solely in-frame clones and lacks some. The sample lists roughly 31,000 clones; roughly 75% were seen once. J lost 4 bases, V lost 3 bases, and 6 bases had no gene match. The CDR3 contains 15 residues. The germline CDR1 and CDR2 sequences are SGHKS and YYEKEE (reference sequence). The specimen was ileal tissue. The sequence was collected from an adult with Crohn's disease. The genes are TRBV5-5 and TRBJ1-2; 10 positions match TRBD1. CDR3 protein: CASSSGGQGGYGYTF. The CDR3 DNA reads as TGTGCCAGCAGCTCGGGCGGACAGGGGGGCTATGGCTACACCTTC.